These 20 T cell receptor beta chains were sequenced from one sample in a study of blood T cell repertoires in COVID-19. Sequencing was performed with immunoSEQ multiplex PCR; in TCRdb, only in-frame clones are kept and a portion is missing. The sample shows about 180,000 clones, around 90% of them seen only once. The specimen was PBMCs or T cells enriched from blood (not recorded which). The receptors were gathered from a young woman who had recovered from COVID-19.

V gene TRBV30 combines with J gene TRBJ2-3; D might be TRBD2 (6 bases). The CDR3 extends over 16 amino acids. In germline, CDR1 is GTSNPN, CDR2 SVGIG (reference sequence). Trimming removed 4 bases at V and 2 bases at J, with 19 bases between. This chain's CDR3 is CAWTNRIADHTDTQYF. In nucleotides, the CDR3 is TGTGCCTGGACCAACCGTATAGCGGACCACACAGATACGCAGTATTTT.

This sequence joins TRBV2 and TRBJ2-2; TRBD2 agrees at 9 bases. J lost 0 bases, V lost 7 bases, and 6 bases had no gene match. Germline CDR1 is SNHLY and CDR2 is FYNNEI. This CDR3 has 16 residues. The CDR3 protein is CASTDSGGTNTGELFF. Here the CDR3 DNA reads TGTGCCAGCACGGACAGCGGGGGGACGAACACCGGGGAGCTGTTTTTT.

V is TRBV4-2 and J is TRBJ1-5; TRBD1 agrees at 9 bases. CDR3 length: 16 residues. V lost 0 bases, J lost 5 bases, and 5 bases stayed unmatched. Germline-derived CDR1 and CDR2 are LGHNA and YNFKEQ. This chain's CDR3 is CASSQDQGQGYQPQHF. DNA of the CDR3: TGTGCCAGCAGCCAAGACCAAGGACAGGGGTATCAGCCCCAGCATTTT.

V usage is TRBV19 and J usage is TRBJ1-2; D uncertain. The germline gives CDR1 LNHDA, CDR2 SQIVND (reference sequence). The CDR3 runs 12 residues. Trimming cost V 6 bases and J 8 bases, with 13 bases left between them. CDR3 amino acids: CASSLGGGGYTF. The CDR3 region has the DNA TGTGCCAGTAGCCTAGGAGGCGGCGGCTACACCTTC.

The chain couples TRBV27 to TRBJ2-1, with 7 bases fitting TRBD2. The CDR3 is 15 amino acids. Per germline, CDR1 MNHEY and CDR2 SMNVEV (reference sequence). V trimming: 4 bases; J trimming: 5 bases; junction bases outside the gene matches: 8. The CDR3 DNA sequence: TGTGCCAGCAGTTGGGCGGGAGTCCACAACAATGAGCAGTTCTTC. Residues: CASSWAGVHNNEQFF.

The CDR3 DNA reads TGTGCCAGCAGTCCTAGGGGGGGTGGGTCTGGAAACACCATATATTTT. As protein: CASSPRGGGSGNTIYF. This chain uses TRBV28 with TRBJ1-3; D perhaps matches TRBD1 (6 bases). V dropped 5 bases and J dropped 1 base, with 15 bases sitting between them. Germline loops: CDR1 MDHEN, CDR2 SYDVKM. This CDR3 comprises 16 residues. The whole variable domain, filled in from reference TRBV28 and TRBJ1-3, reads DVKVTQSSRYLVKRTGEKVFLECVQDMDHENMFWYRQDPGLGLRLIYFSYDVKMKEKGDIPEGYSVSREKKERFSLILESASTNQTSMYLCASSPRGGGSGNTIYFGEGSWLTVV.

This chain's CDR3 is CASGLSSGNAYNEQFF. The DNA for the CDR3 is TGTGCTAGTGGTTTGAGTAGCGGGAACGCCTACAATGAGCAGTTCTTC. The V gene is TRBV12-5, the J gene TRBJ2-1, with 8 bases that match TRBD2. Unmatched junction bases numbered 5, after V lost 2 bases and J lost 2 bases. The germline V gene has CDR1 LGHNT and CDR2 FRNRAP. This CDR3 has 16 residues. Drawing the rest from reference TRBV12-5 and TRBJ2-1, the complete variable domain is DARVTQTPRHKVTEMGQEVTMRCQPILGHNTVFWYRQTMMQGLELLAYFRNRAPLDDSGMPKDRFSAEMPDATLATLKIQPSEPRDSAVYFCASGLSSGNAYNEQFFGPGTRLTVL.

J is TRBJ2-2 and V is TRBV5-6, with 8 bases matching TRBD2. The CDR3 spans 16 residues. Unmatched junction bases numbered 8, after V lost 4 bases and J lost 3 bases. Germline V gives CDR1 SGHDT, CDR2 YYEEEE. The CDR3 DNA sequence: TGTGCCAGCAGCCCCGCGCGGGGGGCGTACACCGGGGAGCTGTTTTTT. Translation gives CASSPARGAYTGELFF.

The table lists this clone with a count of one. CDR3 bases: TGTGCCAGCAGCAAAAGCACCCAGCCCCAGCATTTT. Translating gives CASSKSTQPQHF. The rearrangement joins TRBV21-1 to TRBJ1-5. TRBV21-1 counts as a pseudogene. CDR3 size: 12 residues.

The genes are TRBV29-1 and TRBJ2-7, with 7 nucleotides matching TRBD1. CDR1 is SQVTM, CDR2 ANQGSEA, per germline. The CDR3 loop spans 14 amino acids. The junction had 15 bases not matched to a gene; V was cut back by 6 bases and J by 7 bases. CDR3 sequence: CSVVDRAGSLEQYF. The CDR3, as DNA: TGCAGCGTAGTTGACAGGGCCGGCTCTTTGGAGCAGTACTTC.

CDR3 amino acids: CASIGGRLVGAGELFF. CDR3 in DNA: TGTGCCAGCATTGGGGGCCGACTCGTCGGGGCCGGGGAGCTGTTTTTT. The chain is built from TRBV2 and TRBJ2-2; D might be TRBD1 (6 bases). The CDR3 is 16 residues long. The germline CDR1 and CDR2 sequences are SNHLY and FYNNEI. V lost 7 bases to trimming and J lost 6 bases, with 21 bases between them.

J is TRBJ2-3 and V is TRBV7-8, with D perhaps given as TRBD1 or TRBD2 (5 bases each). Trimming removed 5 bases at V and 5 bases at J, with 11 bases between. The germline V gene encodes CDR1 SGHVS and CDR2 FQNEAQ. This CDR3 is 13 amino acids long. The CDR3 DNA follows: TGTGCCAGCAGCCGAGGGGAGAGAGATACGCAGTATTTT. Translation: CASSRGERDTQYF.

The J gene is TRBJ2-2, the V gene TRBV24-1; D not certain. V gave up 4 bases and J gave up 5 bases, with 7 bases separating them. The germline CDR1 and CDR2 sequences are KGHDR and SFDVKD. The CDR3 consists of 13 residues. CDR3 DNA sequence: TGTGCCACCAGTGACGTGACTACCGGGGAGCTGTTTTTT. Its protein product is CATSDVTTGELFF.

This clone has only one observation. V usage is TRBV2 and J usage is TRBJ2-7; tentative D call: TRBD2 (6 bases). V was pared by 5 bases and J by 0 bases, with 20 bases between. Germline loops: CDR1 SNHLY, CDR2 FYNNEI. The CDR3 is 17 amino acids. CDR3 coding DNA: TGTGCCAGCAGTCCACCCATTAGGAGGGCTCGCTCCTACGAGCAGTACTTC. This translates into CASSPPIRRARSYEQYF.

The chain has TRBV7-9 and TRBJ1-4, with D possibly matching TRBD1 (6 bases). Germline lookup yields CDR1 SEHNR and CDR2 FQNEAQ (reference sequence). The V end lost 5 bases, the J end lost 8 bases, and 15 bases lay between the germline ends. CDR3 length: 14 amino acids. CDR3 amino acids: CASSQNGGREKLFF. The CDR3 DNA sequence: TGTGCCAGCAGCCAGAACGGGGGGCGGGAAAAACTGTTTTTT.

The chain employs TRBV11-2 and TRBJ1-6; the match to TRBD1 covers 9 bases. V dropped 3 bases and J dropped 10; count of bases not matched to a gene: 7. Germline loops: CDR1 SGHAT, CDR2 FQNNGV. The CDR3 consists of 15 residues. CDR3 coding DNA: TGTGCCAGCAGCTTCCTTGGGGACAGGGAATCACCCCTCCACTTT. Its translation: CASSFLGDRESPLHF.

The V and J genes are TRBV6-1 and TRBJ1-1, with a weak D call TRBD1 (6 bases). Per germline, CDR1 MNHNS and CDR2 SASEGT. V was cut by 0 bases and J by 0 bases, with 8 bases left in between. CDR3 size: 15 residues. CDR3 loop: CASSEARGMNTEAFF. Here the CDR3 DNA reads TGTGCCAGCAGTGAAGCGAGGGGGATGAACACTGAAGCTTTCTTT.

J is TRBJ1-6 and V is TRBV21-1. TRBV21-1 is deemed a pseudogene. This CDR3 has 16 residues. The CDR3: CASSKARSSYNSPLHF. The CDR3 nucleotides are TGTGCCAGCAGCAAAGCTAGGAGCTCCTATAATTCACCCCTCCACTTT.

The genes are TRBV5-1 and TRBJ1-2, with a weak D call TRBD1 (5 bases). The length of the CDR3 is 14 residues. CDR1 is SGHRS, CDR2 YFSETQ, per germline. Trimming took 4 bases from V and 3 from J, leaving 13 bases between them. CDR3 sequence: CASSPSSTDYGYTF. The CDR3 DNA reads TGCGCCAGCAGCCCCTCCTCGACAGACTATGGCTACACCTTC.

The chain uses TRBV28 and TRBJ2-7; TRBD2 matches at 7 bases. The trim removed 5 bases at V and 3 bases at J, leaving 4 bases unmatched. Germline lookup yields CDR1 MDHEN and CDR2 SYDVKM. The CDR3 spans 13 residues. The CDR3 nucleotides read TGTGCCAGCAGTCGCGGACTAGGCTACGAGCAGTACTTC. It yields the protein CASSRGLGYEQYF.